This T cell receptor (beta chain) comes out of a study of CD8 T cells in Susac syndrome. Reverse transcription used roughly 0.45 to 1 ug RNA and random hexamers. TCRdb re-analysed the immunoSEQ multiplex PCR reads in MiXCR, keeping a single row per CDR3 protein. The sample has tens of thousands of distinct CDR3 sequences, 94% seen once; the top ten hold 0.2% to 0.3%. Germline V gene data show CDR1 as MNHEY and CDR2 as SVGEGT. The V and J ends lost 2 bases and 6 bases respectively, with 8 bases between them. This CDR3 is 12 amino acids long. The clonotype comes from a human donor in good health. V gene TRBV6-2 or TRBV6-3 combines with J gene TRBJ2-7; the D is unclear. Sequencing was done on a sample of CD8+ T cells from PBMCs. For the CDR3, the DNA is TGTGCCAGCAGTTACGAGGATCCCGAGCAGTACTTC. Its translation is CASSYEDPEQYF.